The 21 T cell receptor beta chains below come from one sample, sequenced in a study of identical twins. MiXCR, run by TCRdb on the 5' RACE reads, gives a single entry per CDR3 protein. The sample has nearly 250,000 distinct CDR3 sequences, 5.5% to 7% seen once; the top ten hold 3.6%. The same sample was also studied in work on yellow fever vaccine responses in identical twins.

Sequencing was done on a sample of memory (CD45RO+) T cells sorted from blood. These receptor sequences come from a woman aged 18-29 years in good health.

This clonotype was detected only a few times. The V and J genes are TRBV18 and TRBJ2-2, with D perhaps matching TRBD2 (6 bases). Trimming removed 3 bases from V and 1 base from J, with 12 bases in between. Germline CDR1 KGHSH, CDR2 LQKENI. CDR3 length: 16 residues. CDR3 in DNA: TGTGCCAGCTCACCGTTTTTGGGACTGAACACCGGGGAGCTGTTTTTT. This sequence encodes CASSPFLGLNTGELFF.

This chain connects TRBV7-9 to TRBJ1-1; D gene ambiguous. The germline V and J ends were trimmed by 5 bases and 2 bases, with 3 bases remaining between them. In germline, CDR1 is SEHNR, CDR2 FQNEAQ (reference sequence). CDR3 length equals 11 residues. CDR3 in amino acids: CASSHNTEAFF. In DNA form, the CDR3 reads TGTGCCAGCAGCCATAACACTGAAGCTTTCTTT.

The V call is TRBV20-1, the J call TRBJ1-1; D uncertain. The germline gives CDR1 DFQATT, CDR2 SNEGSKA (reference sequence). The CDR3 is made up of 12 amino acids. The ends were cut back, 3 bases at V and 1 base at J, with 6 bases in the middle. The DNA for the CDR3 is TGCAGTGCTAGTATGAGGAACACTGAAGCTTTCTTT. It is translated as CSASMRNTEAFF.

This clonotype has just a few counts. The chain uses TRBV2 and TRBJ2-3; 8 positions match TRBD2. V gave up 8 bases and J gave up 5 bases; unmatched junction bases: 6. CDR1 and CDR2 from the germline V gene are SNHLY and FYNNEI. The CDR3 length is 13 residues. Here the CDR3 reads CASVSLAGDTQYF. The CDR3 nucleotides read TGTGCCAGCGTGAGTCTAGCGGGAGATACGCAGTATTTT.

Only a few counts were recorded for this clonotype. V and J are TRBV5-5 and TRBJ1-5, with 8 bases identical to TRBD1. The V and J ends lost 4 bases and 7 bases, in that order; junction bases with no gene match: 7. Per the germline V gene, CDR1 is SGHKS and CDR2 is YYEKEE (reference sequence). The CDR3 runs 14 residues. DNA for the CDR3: TGTGCCAGCAGCCTGGGACAGGTCGGACAGCCCCAGCATTTT. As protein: CASSLGQVGQPQHF.

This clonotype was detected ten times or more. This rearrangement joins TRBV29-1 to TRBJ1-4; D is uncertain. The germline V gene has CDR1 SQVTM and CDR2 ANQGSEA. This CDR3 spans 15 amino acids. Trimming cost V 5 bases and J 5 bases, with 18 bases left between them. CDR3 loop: CSVRRPSGENEKLFF. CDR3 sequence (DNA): TGCAGCGTTCGACGACCCTCAGGAGAAAATGAAAAACTGTTTTTT.

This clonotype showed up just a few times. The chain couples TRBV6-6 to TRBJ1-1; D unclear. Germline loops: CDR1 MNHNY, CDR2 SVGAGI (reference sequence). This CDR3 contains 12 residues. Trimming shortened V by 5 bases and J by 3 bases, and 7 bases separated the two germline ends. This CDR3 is CASSQEYTEAFF. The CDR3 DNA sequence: TGTGCCAGCAGTCAGGAGTACACTGAAGCTTTCTTT.

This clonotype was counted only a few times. The chain's CDR3 is CSARDTGIREEQYF. The CDR3 DNA follows: TGCAGTGCTAGAGACACAGGGATACGAGAGGAGCAGTACTTC. The rearrangement joins TRBV20-1 to TRBJ2-7, with D perhaps TRBD1 (6 bases). Germline V gives CDR1 DFQATT, CDR2 SNEGSKA (reference sequence). V lost 0 bases, J lost 7 bases, and 16 bases lay in between. This CDR3 is built from 14 residues.

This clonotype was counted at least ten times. The CDR3 nucleotides read TGCGCCAGCAGCTTCGGGACAGGCAAAAATGAGCAGTTCTTC. It codes for CASSFGTGKNEQFF. This chain uses TRBV5-1 with TRBJ2-1; 8 nucleotides agree with TRBD1. V lost 2 bases, J lost 7 bases, and 5 bases stayed unmatched. Germline V CDR1 and CDR2: SGHRS, YFSETQ. This CDR3 spans 14 amino acids.

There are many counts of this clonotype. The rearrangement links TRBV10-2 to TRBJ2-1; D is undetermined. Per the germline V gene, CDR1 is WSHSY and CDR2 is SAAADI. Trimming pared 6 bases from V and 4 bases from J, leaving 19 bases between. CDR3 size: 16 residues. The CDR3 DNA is TGCGCCAGCAGCCTGCTTAGGGAACGACCTTACAATGAGCAGTTCTTC. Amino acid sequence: CASSLLRERPYNEQFF.

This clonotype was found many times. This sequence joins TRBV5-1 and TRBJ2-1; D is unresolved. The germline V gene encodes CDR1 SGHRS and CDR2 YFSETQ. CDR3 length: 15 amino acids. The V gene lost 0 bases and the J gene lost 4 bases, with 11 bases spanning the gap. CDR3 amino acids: CASSLGGLGYNEQFF. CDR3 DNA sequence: TGCGCCAGCAGCTTGGGGGGTTTAGGGTACAATGAGCAGTTCTTC.

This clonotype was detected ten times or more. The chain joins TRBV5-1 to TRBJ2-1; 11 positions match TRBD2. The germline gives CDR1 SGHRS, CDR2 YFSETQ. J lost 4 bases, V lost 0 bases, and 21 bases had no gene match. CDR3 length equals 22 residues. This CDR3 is CASSLGLTGASWTSGPYNEQFF. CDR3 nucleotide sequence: TGCGCCAGCAGCTTGGGACTCACAGGGGCGAGCTGGACTAGCGGGCCTTACAATGAGCAGTTCTTC.

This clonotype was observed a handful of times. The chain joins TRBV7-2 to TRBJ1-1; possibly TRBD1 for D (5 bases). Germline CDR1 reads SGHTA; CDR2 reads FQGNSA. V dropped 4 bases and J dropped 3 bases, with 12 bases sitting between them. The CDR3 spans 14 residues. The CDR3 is CASSSVGTDTEAFF. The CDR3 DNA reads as TGTGCCAGCAGCTCTGTCGGGACGGACACTGAAGCTTTCTTT.

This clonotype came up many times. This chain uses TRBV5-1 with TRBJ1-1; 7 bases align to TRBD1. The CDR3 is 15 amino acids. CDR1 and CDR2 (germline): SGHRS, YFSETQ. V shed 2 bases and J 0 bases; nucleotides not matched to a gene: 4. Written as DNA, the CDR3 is TGCGCCAGCAGCTTAAGGGGGCAATTGAACACTGAAGCTTTCTTT. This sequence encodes CASSLRGQLNTEAFF.

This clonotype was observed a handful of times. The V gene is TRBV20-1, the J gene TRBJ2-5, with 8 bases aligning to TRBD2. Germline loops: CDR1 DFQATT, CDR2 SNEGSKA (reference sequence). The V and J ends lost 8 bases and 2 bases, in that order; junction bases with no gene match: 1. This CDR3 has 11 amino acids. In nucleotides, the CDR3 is TGCAGTATAGCGGGACAAGAGACCCAGTACTTC. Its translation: CSIAGQETQYF.

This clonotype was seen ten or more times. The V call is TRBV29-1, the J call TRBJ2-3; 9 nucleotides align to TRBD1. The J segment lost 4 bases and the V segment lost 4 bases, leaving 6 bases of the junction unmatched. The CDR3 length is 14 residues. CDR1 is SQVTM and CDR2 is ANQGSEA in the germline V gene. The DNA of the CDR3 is TGCAGCGTTGCAGGGACAGGGCGGGCAGATACGCAGTATTTT. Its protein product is CSVAGTGRADTQYF.

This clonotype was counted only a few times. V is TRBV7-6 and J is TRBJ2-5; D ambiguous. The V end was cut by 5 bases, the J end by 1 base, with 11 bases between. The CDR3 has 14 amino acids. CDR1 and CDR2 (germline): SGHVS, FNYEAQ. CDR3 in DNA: TGTGCCAGCAGCGTCACCGGGCCCCAAGAGACCCAGTACTTC. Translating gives CASSVTGPQETQYF.

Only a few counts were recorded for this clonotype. In nucleotides, the CDR3 is TGTGCCAGCAGTCGGGACTACAATCAGCCCCAGCATTTT. Amino acids: CASSRDYNQPQHF. This chain connects TRBV6-1 to TRBJ1-5, with D perhaps matching TRBD1 (5 bases). Trimming stripped 5 bases from V and 3 bases from J, with 8 bases between. CDR3 length equals 13 residues. Germline CDR1 and CDR2: MNHNS and SASEGT.

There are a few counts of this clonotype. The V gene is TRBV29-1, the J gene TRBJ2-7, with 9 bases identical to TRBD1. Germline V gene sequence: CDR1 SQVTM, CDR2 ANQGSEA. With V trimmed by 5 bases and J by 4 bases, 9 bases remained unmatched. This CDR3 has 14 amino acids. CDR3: CSVRAGTGIYEQYF. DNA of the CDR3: TGCAGCGTTAGGGCCGGGACAGGGATTTACGAGCAGTACTTC.

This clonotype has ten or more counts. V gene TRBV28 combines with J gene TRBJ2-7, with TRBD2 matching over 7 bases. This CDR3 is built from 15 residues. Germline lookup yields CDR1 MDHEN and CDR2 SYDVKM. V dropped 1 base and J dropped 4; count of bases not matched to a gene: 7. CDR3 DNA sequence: TGTGCCAGCAGTTTATACGGGCTAGCGGCATACGAGCAGTACTTC. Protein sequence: CASSLYGLAAYEQYF.

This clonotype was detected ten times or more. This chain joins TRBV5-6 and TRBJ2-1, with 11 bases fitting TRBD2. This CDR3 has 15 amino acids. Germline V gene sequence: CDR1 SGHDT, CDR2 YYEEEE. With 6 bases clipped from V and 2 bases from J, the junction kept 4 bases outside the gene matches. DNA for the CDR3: TGTGCCAGCACTGGGACTAGCGGACCCTACAATGAGCAGTTCTTC. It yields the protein CASTGTSGPYNEQFF.